This T cell receptor (beta chain) was retrieved from a study of chemoradiotherapy in HPV16-positive cancers. Study-wide results and limits: Non-HPV-specific T cells did not expand in tumors during treatment, whereas candidate HPV-specific clones and E7-related motifs did.

The germline V gene has CDR1 SGHAT and CDR2 FQNNGV. The V end was cut by 7 bases, the J end by 3 bases, with 23 bases between. This CDR3 has 17 residues. Method: immunoSEQ multiplex PCR; TCRdb's copy keeps in-frame clones and lacks some. The sample gives approximately 12,000 clones, 75% of which show up once; 7% to 8% is in the top ten. On this clone itself: Antigen: not known.

The sample was gathered from a patient who underwent chemoradiotherapy. The V and J genes are TRBV11-2 and TRBJ2-3; tentative D call: TRBD2 (6 bases). The sequence was collected from a human donor with HPV-associated anogenital cancer. This chain's CDR3 is CASTIMGRPSGTDTQYF. The CDR3 nucleotides are TGTGCCAGCACCATAATGGGGAGGCCCTCCGGAACAGATACGCAGTATTTT.